This passage covers 9 T cell receptor beta chains from one sample sequenced in a study of response to subunit inactivated influenza vaccine. In TCRdb, the RT-PCR reads were re-called with MiXCR into one record per CDR3 protein. Here the sample spans around 710,000 distinct CDR3 sequences, approximately 15% being singletons. The specimen comprised PBMCs from blood, sampled about 14 days before vaccination. These receptors originate from a man between 50 and 59 years old who received an inactivated influenza vaccine.

The V and J genes are TRBV20-1 and TRBJ1-5; 7 nucleotides align to TRBD1. Germline CDR1 and CDR2: DFQATT and SNEGSKA (reference sequence). The V and J ends lost 3 bases and 3 bases, in that order; junction bases with no gene match: 2. The CDR3 has 13 amino acids. The chain's CDR3 is CSASRGFNQPQHF. Written as DNA, the CDR3 is TGCAGTGCTAGCAGGGGGTTCAATCAGCCCCAGCATTTT.

V gene TRBV29-1 combines with J gene TRBJ2-1; no clear D. Germline V gene data show CDR1 as SQVTM and CDR2 as ANQGSEA. This CDR3 is built from 13 residues. With 3 bases removed from V and 6 bases from J, the gap between germline ends came to 12 bases. The DNA for the CDR3 is TGCAGCGTTGATAGTGGTGGGCTCAATGAGCAGTTCTTC. Protein sequence: CSVDSGGLNEQFF.

This clonotype has more than one count but fewer than ten. The chain uses TRBV6-2 or TRBV6-3 and TRBJ2-5; the D gene is possibly TRBD1 (6 bases). Trimming pared 5 bases from V and 0 bases from J, leaving 16 bases between. Germline assignment: CDR1 MNHEY and CDR2 SVGEGT. This CDR3 has 16 amino acids. CDR3: CASSKPTGTNQETQYF. CDR3 sequence (DNA): TGTGCCAGCAGTAAACCAACCGGGACAAACCAAGAGACCCAGTACTTC.

This clonotype was seen more than once but under ten times. This rearrangement joins TRBV15 to TRBJ2-7; 7 bases line up with TRBD1. Trimming at V came to 0 bases and at J to 7 bases, leaving 6 bases not matched to a gene. This CDR3 has 14 residues. Germline CDR1 LNHNV, CDR2 YYDKDF (reference sequence). In DNA, the CDR3 is TGTGCCACCAGCAGAGATTCGGGACAGATGGAGCAGTACTTC. Protein sequence: CATSRDSGQMEQYF.

This clonotype was observed a few times. V usage is TRBV20-1 and J usage is TRBJ1-5; D may be TRBD1 (5 bases). The CDR3 is 14 residues long. Germline CDR1 reads DFQATT; CDR2 reads SNEGSKA (reference sequence). The germline V and J ends were trimmed by 6 bases and 5 bases, with 17 bases remaining between them. CDR3 bases: TGCAGTGCCTCCTTAGGGACTCGACATCAGCCCCAGCATTTT. Translated: CSASLGTRHQPQHF.

This clonotype was seen only a few times. DNA for the CDR3: TGCGCCAGCAGCCAAGAGATGCAGGGGACCTACGAGCAGTACTTC. Encoded protein: CASSQEMQGTYEQYF. The chain uses TRBV4-3 and TRBJ2-7, with a weak D call TRBD1 (6 bases). Germline assignment: CDR1 LGHNA and CDR2 YSLEER. This CDR3 has 15 residues. Trimming removed 0 bases at V and 2 bases at J, with 11 bases between.

This clonotype was seen more than once but under ten times. This chain uses TRBV6-5 with TRBJ2-3; D might be TRBD1 or TRBD2, each matching 5 bases. V lost 0 bases and J 5 bases, leaving 12 bases between the germline ends. Germline CDR1 MNHEY, CDR2 SVGAGI. The CDR3 is 15 amino acids. The chain's CDR3 is CASSYSMGTLDTQYF. CDR3 sequence (DNA): TGTGCCAGCAGTTACTCGATGGGGACCCTAGATACGCAGTATTTT.

The chain has TRBV4-2 and TRBJ1-1; D perhaps matches TRBD1 (5 bases). The CDR3 has 18 amino acids. V was clipped by 0 bases and J by 3 bases, with 20 bases between them. The V gene's germline CDR1 is LGHNA and CDR2 YNFKEQ. CDR3 sequence (DNA): TGTGCCAGCAGCCAAGAGTCCATGGAGGGGCGGTGGGACACTGAAGCTTTCTTT. Encoded protein: CASSQESMEGRWDTEAFF.

This clonotype was picked up many times. V and J are TRBV20-1 and TRBJ1-1; a weak D match, TRBD1 (5 bases). Germline CDR1 and CDR2: DFQATT and SNEGSKA (reference sequence). V gave up 6 bases and J gave up 5 bases, with 16 bases separating them. CDR3 size: 13 residues. CDR3 region: CSALPGAWTEAFF. DNA for the CDR3: TGCAGTGCCCTACCCGGGGCATGGACTGAAGCTTTCTTT.